The table lists the clone carrying this T cell receptor (beta chain) with many counts. Its specificity is unknown. Library preparation (for TCRbeta) was performed with unique molecular identifiers. Each CDR3 protein is one row after TCRdb ran MiXCR on the PCR reads. The sample consists of tens of thousands of distinct CDR3 sequences, approximately 6.1% of them appearing once. The data derive from a study of T-cell reconstitution after alpha-beta-depleted transplantation in children. Regarding the study as a whole: T-cell numbers and diversity one year post-transplant derived largely from freshly generated T cells. Several patients had high TCRbeta diversity at day 60; it came from surviving recipient T cells and thymic progenitors. Expanded graft clones, several hundred of them, were reportedly the source of alpha-beta T cells about two months after transplant.

The CDR3 has 16 amino acids. Trimming shortened V by 4 bases and J by 2 bases, and 19 bases separated the two germline ends. CDR1 is SGHRS, CDR2 YFSETQ, per germline. Material: PBMCs, mostly from graft donor cells, obtained 60 days after TCRalphabeta/CD19-depleted stem cell transplant. The clonotype was recovered from a female patient between 2 and 15 years old who had a stem cell transplant for aplastic anemia, so the T cells may come from the graft donor. The V gene is TRBV5-1, the J gene TRBJ2-7; a weak D match, TRBD2 (6 bases). CDR3 coding DNA: TGCGCCAGCAGCCGGGAGCGGGTCCTTAAGACCTACGAGCAGTACTTC. This translates into CASSRERVLKTYEQYF.